This entry lists 13 T cell receptor beta chains sequenced from one sample in a study of CD8+ T cells in alopecia areata. Extracted RNA was reverse transcribed into cDNA, the sequencing template. Only in-frame clones appear in the TCRdb table, and some are missing; sequencing was by immunoSEQ multiplex PCR. The record shows 3,100 or so clones for this sample, with no singletons present. Sequencing was performed on lesional skin. Every receptor here comes from a C3H/HeJ mouse with alopecia areata. The strain bears MHC haplotype H2-k.

This clone is judged medium-sized. The germline and genes are mouse ones. The CDR3 end is not reached by the read, which stops 4 residues before it; the germline J gene fills it in. J is TRBJ2-7 and V is TRBV1; 12 nucleotides agree with TRBD2. This CDR3 spans 14 amino acids. Trimming cost V 4 bases and J 3 bases; bases outside gene matches: 1. CDR1 NSQYPW and CDR2 LRSPGD come from the germline V gene (reference sequence). The CDR3: CTCSGTGGVYEQYF. The sequenced CDR3 bases are TGCACCTGCAGTGGGACTGGGGGGGTCTAT.

This clone showed up many times. The listed genes are named as in mouse. The CDR3 end lies 4 residues beyond the end of the read and is filled in from the germline J gene. The chain employs TRBV17 and TRBJ2-7; 11 bases match TRBD2. This CDR3 is built from 14 residues. V gave up 6 bases and J gave up 1 base; unmatched junction bases: 2. Germline loops: CDR1 MNHDT, CDR2 YYDKIL. Partial CDR3 DNA: TGTGCTAGCAGCCGGACTGGGGGGTCCTAT. This codes for CASSRTGGSY. Given in full, the CDR3 is CASSRTGGSYEQYF.

Comments on this clone: The genes and germline here are from mouse. Coverage ceases 4 residues before the CDR3 finishes, and the germline J gene fills in the end. The genes are TRBV14 and TRBJ2-3; 7 bases fit TRBD1. Germline lookup yields CDR1 SGHDT and CDR2 FRDEAV. This CDR3 comprises 14 residues. Trimming took 4 bases from V and 2 from J; bases not matched to a gene: 4. The CDR3 loop reads CASSPTGFAETLYF. The covered CDR3 bases are TGTGCCAGCAGTCCGACAGGGTTTGCAGAA.

This clone was observed many times. Germline and genes here are mouse. The missing CDR3 end, 4 residues past where the read stops, is filled in from the germline J gene. The chain joins TRBV16 to TRBJ2-3, with 11 bases aligning to TRBD2. This CDR3 region has 18 residues. Germline V gives CDR1 SGHSA, CDR2 FRNQAP. V lost 0 bases to trimming and J lost 0 bases; unmatched junction nucleotides: 5. CDR3 region: CASSLDLTGGDSAETLYF. CDR3 DNA (partial): TGTGCAAGCAGCTTAGATTTGACTGGGGGGGATAGTGCAGAA.

Many counts were recorded for this clone. The genes are named according to mouse. The read is 4 residues too short to cover the CDR3 end, so that end is filled in from the germline J gene. The chain links TRBV14 to TRBJ1-4; TRBD1 matches 12 bases. The CDR3 extends over 16 amino acids. With 5 bases clipped from V and 4 bases from J, the junction kept 6 bases outside the gene matches. The germline V gene has CDR1 SGHDT and CDR2 FRDEAV. This CDR3 is CASSPGTGGDNERLFF. The sequenced part of the CDR3 DNA is TGTGCCAGCAGCCCCGGGACAGGGGGCGACAACGAA.

This clone was observed many times. Mouse germline and gene names are used. The read falls 4 residues short of the CDR3 end, and the missing part is taken from the germline J gene. The chain combines TRBV29 with TRBJ2-5; TRBD1 is a possible D gene (5 bases). Per the germline V gene, CDR1 is MSHET and CDR2 is SYDVDS. This CDR3 spans 14 amino acids. The V gene lost 2 bases and the J gene lost 3 bases, with 9 bases spanning the gap. Incomplete CDR3 DNA: TGTGCTAGCAGTTTACCTGACAGACAAGAC. It is translated as CASSLPDRQD. The CDR3, in full, reads CASSLPDRQDTQYF.

This clone was picked up many times. Germline and genes: mouse. Read data end 4 residues before the CDR3 end; the end is taken from the germline J gene. This chain connects TRBV13-3 to TRBJ2-5; 11 bases map to TRBD1. This CDR3 region has 16 residues. With V trimmed by 1 base and J by 2 bases, 3 bases remained unmatched. Germline CDR1 NNHDY, CDR2 SYVADS. CDR3 residues: CASSDWDRGGQDTQYF. The covered CDR3 bases are TGTGCCAGCAGTGATTGGGACAGGGGGGGCCAAGAC.

There are many counts of this clone. Any gene name here is a mouse gene name. The read finishes 4 residues shy of the CDR3 end, and the germline J gene is used to complete it. V usage is TRBV12-1 and J usage is TRBJ2-7; 10 positions match TRBD2. Germline V lookup: CDR1 SGHSN, CDR2 HYEKVE. The CDR3 has 14 amino acids. Unmatched junction bases numbered 1, after V lost 1 base and J lost 2 bases. The CDR3 bases that were read are TGTGCCAGCTCTCTAGGGACTGGGGCCTAT. Protein sequence: CASSLGTGAY. The full-length CDR3 reads as CASSLGTGAYEQYF.

This clone was recorded many times. The gene names given are mouse names. The read is 4 residues too short to cover the CDR3 end, so that end is filled in from the germline J gene. This sequence joins TRBV17 and TRBJ2-7, with 9 bases that match TRBD1. CDR1 is MNHDT, CDR2 YYDKIL, per germline. This CDR3 is 14 amino acids long. V shed 2 bases and J 3 bases; nucleotides not matched to a gene: 2. The CDR3 protein is CASSRRQGGYEQYF. CDR3 DNA (partial): TGTGCTAGCAGTAGAAGACAGGGGGGCTAT.

This clone was seen more than once but under ten times. Genes and germline are mouse. The observed sequence ends 4 residues before the CDR3 terminus, with the missing tail filled in from the germline J gene. The rearrangement uses TRBV13-1 and TRBJ1-4, with a tentative D call TRBD1 (6 bases). The CDR3 totals 16 residues. V was cut by 0 bases and J by 0 bases, with 9 bases left in between. Germline values: CDR1 NSHNY, CDR2 SYGAGN. CDR3 DNA (partial): TGTGCCAGCAGTGATGAGGGACAAATTTCCAACGAA. Protein: CASSDEGQISNE. The CDR3 as a whole reads CASSDEGQISNERLFF.

This clone was counted ten times or more. Mouse names are used for the genes. Read data end 4 residues before the CDR3 end; the end is taken from the germline J gene. This chain uses TRBV13-2 with TRBJ1-4; D not resolved. Germline values: CDR1 NNHNN, CDR2 SYGAGS (reference sequence). Trimming pared 0 bases from V and 5 bases from J, leaving 8 bases between. The CDR3 has 14 residues. The DNA read from the CDR3 is TGTGCCAGCGGTGATGCACTAGGGAACGAA. Residues: CASGDALGNE. The entire CDR3 reads CASGDALGNERLFF.

This clone has at least ten counts. TCRdb lists a protein that is different at residue 11 from the translated DNA; the protein given here uses the DNA translation. Gene names and germline match the mouse. With the read ending 3 residues before the CDR3 end, the germline J gene is used to fill in that end. V and J are TRBV19 and TRBJ1-6, with D maybe TRBD1 (5 bases). TRBJ1-6 is an ORF, and what it does is uncertain. The germline V and J ends were trimmed by 5 bases and 5 bases, with 11 bases remaining between them. CDR3 length: 14 residues. The germline CDR1 and CDR2 sequences are FNHDT and SITEND (reference sequence). The sequenced CDR3 bases are TGTGCCAGCAGAACAGACAGAAATAATTCGCCC. Its protein product is CASRTDRNNSP. The entire CDR3 protein is CASRTDRNNSPLYF.

This clone showed up many times. Gene names denote mouse genes. The read stops 4 residues short of the end of the CDR3; the missing end is completed from the germline J gene. The genes are TRBV1 and TRBJ2-1; 7 bases line up with TRBD2. The CDR3 is 14 amino acids. Germline CDR1 reads NSQYPW; CDR2 reads LRSPGD (reference sequence). The trim removed 6 bases at V and 3 bases at J, leaving 5 bases unmatched. The CDR3 DNA, read in part, is TGCACCTGCAGCCCACTGGGGAGCTATGCT. It codes for CTCSPLGSYA. The whole CDR3 sequence reads CTCSPLGSYAEQFF. Full variable domain (rest looked up from reference TRBV1 and TRBJ2-1): VTLLEQNPRWRLVPRGQAVNLRCILKNSQYPWMSWYQQDLQKQLQWLFTLRSPGDKEVKSLPGADYLATRVTDTELRLQVANMSQGRTLYCTCSPLGSYAEQFFGPGTRLTVL.